The clone carrying this T cell receptor beta chain was recorded once. In germline, CDR1 is SGHDT, CDR2 YYEEEE. The CDR3 has 14 residues. V shed 6 bases and J shed 1 base, with 13 bases lying between them. This specimen comes from a study of PD-L1 blockade in urothelial cancer. Study background: About 90% of the roughly 29 patients were men who had bladder-origin urothelial cancer. Between 0 and 3 prior chemotherapy regimens had been given to patients. Samples of blood were analyzed 3 weeks (second dose) and 6 weeks after treatment start.

Time point reported: peripheral blood 6 weeks after treatment start. The protocol was immunoSEQ multiplex PCR, while the TCRdb copy is restricted to in-frame clones and leaves out a portion. This sample yields around 46,000 clones, of which more than 75% are seen a single time; 2.4% belongs to the top ten. This clonotype was sampled from a man in his fifties or sixties with urothelial cancer. The sequenced sample was PBMCs, obtained around atezolizumab (anti-PD-L1) treatment. This chain links TRBV5-6 with TRBJ1-1, with D perhaps TRBD1 (5 bases). CDR3 nucleotide sequence: TGTGCCAGCACACGTCGGGGGGGGAACACTGAAGCTTTCTTT. Its translation is CASTRRGGNTEAFF. The full variable domain, rest sourced from reference TRBV5-6 and TRBJ1-1, is DAGVTQSPTHLIKTRGQQVTLRCSPKSGHDTVSWYQQALGQGPQFIFQYYEEEERQRGNFPDRFSGHQFPNYSSELNVNALLLGDSALYLCASTRRGGNTEAFFGQGTRLTVV.